One sample yielded the 29 T cell receptor beta chains listed below, sequenced in a study of graft-versus-host responses after intestinal transplantation. TCRdb's copy holds only in-frame clones and misses some; the assay was immunoSEQ multiplex PCR. This sample has 85,000 to 100,000 clones, with 90% found just once. These TCRs' antigens remain unknown. The sequences come from unstimulated CD4+ T cells sorted from spleen or lymph node cells, collected before intestinal transplant. The receptors derive from a human donor who received an intestinal transplant.

The chain has TRBV2 and TRBJ2-3; a possible D gene is TRBD2 (5 bases). Germline-derived CDR1 and CDR2 are SNHLY and FYNNEI. The length of the CDR3 is 12 residues. V shed 7 bases and J shed 6 bases, with 11 bases lying between them. DNA of the CDR3: TGTGCCAGCACGGGGAGTGCCGATACGCAGTATTTT. Protein: CASTGSADTQYF. Complete variable domain (other parts from reference TRBV2 and TRBJ2-3): EPEVTQTPSHQVTQMGQEVILRCVPISNHLYFYWYRQILGQKVEFLVSFYNNEISEKSEIFDDQFSVERPDGSNFTLKIRSTKLEDSAMYFCASTGSADTQYFGPGTRLTVL.

The CDR3, as DNA: TGTGCCAGCTCACCAAAGAGGGTCTCAAAACAAGAGACCCAGTACTTC. Translating it yields CASSPKRVSKQETQYF. The chain uses TRBV18 and TRBJ2-5; possible D gene TRBD2, 5 bases. The V and J ends lost 2 bases and 2 bases respectively, with 15 bases between them. This CDR3 is 16 amino acids long. CDR1 and CDR2 from the germline V gene are KGHSH and LQKENI.

This sequence joins TRBV4-1 and TRBJ1-5; 7 bases are shared with TRBD1. Germline CDR1 and CDR2: MGHRA and YSYEKL. The length of the CDR3 is 14 residues. V trimming: 5 bases; J trimming: 9 bases; junction bases outside the gene matches: 10. CDR3 loop: CASSVGTATRPQHF. Here the CDR3 DNA reads TGCGCCAGCAGCGTCGGGACAGCCACTCGGCCCCAGCATTTT.

This rearrangement joins TRBV7-9 to TRBJ1-1, with TRBD1 matching over 7 bases. In germline, CDR1 is SEHNR, CDR2 FQNEAQ (reference sequence). The CDR3 contains 12 residues. Trimming took 5 bases from V and 7 from J; bases not matched to a gene: 4. In DNA form, the CDR3 reads TGTGCCAGCAGCATCCGGGACAGTGAAGCTTTCTTT. It translates to CASSIRDSEAFF.

The V and J genes are TRBV5-1 and TRBJ2-1; a possible D gene is TRBD1 (6 bases). From germline, CDR1 is SGHRS and CDR2 YFSETQ. Trimming pared 0 bases from V and 9 bases from J, leaving 7 bases between. The CDR3 has 12 residues. The CDR3: CASSLGGLEQFF. In DNA form, the CDR3 reads TGCGCCAGCAGCTTGGGGGGGCTTGAGCAGTTCTTC.

The chain links TRBV6-6 to TRBJ1-4; 7 positions match TRBD1. Germline values: CDR1 MNHNY, CDR2 SVGAGI (reference sequence). The CDR3 length is 16 residues. V lost 0 bases, J lost 5 bases, and 6 bases stayed unmatched. The CDR3 loop is CASSYSRQGSNEKLFF. Here the CDR3 DNA reads TGTGCCAGCAGTTACTCCCGACAGGGTTCAAATGAAAAACTGTTTTTT.

This chain connects TRBV4-1 to TRBJ2-5; 9 bases line up with TRBD2. V lost 1 base, J lost 4 bases, and 10 bases stayed unmatched. Germline V lookup: CDR1 MGHRA, CDR2 YSYEKL. This CDR3 spans 17 amino acids. This chain's CDR3 is CASSQGRWRGGGETQYF. CDR3 bases: TGCGCCAGCAGCCAAGGTCGGTGGCGGGGGGGCGGAGAGACCCAGTACTTC.

This chain joins TRBV5-1 and TRBJ2-3; 14 bases fit TRBD2. Unmatched junction bases numbered 7, after V lost 0 bases and J lost 1 base. CDR1 SGHRS and CDR2 YFSETQ come from the germline V gene. This CDR3 comprises 19 residues. The CDR3 here is CASSLGRGTSGGRTDTQYF. CDR3 in DNA: TGCGCCAGCAGCTTGGGGAGGGGGACTAGCGGGGGCCGCACAGATACGCAGTATTTT.

The chain employs TRBV7-3 and TRBJ2-7, with D hard to call. V shed 2 bases and J shed 0 bases, with 8 bases lying between them. This CDR3 region has 14 residues. Germline loops: CDR1 SGHTA, CDR2 FQGTGA. The CDR3 DNA follows: TGTGCCAGCAGCTTAGGCCCCAACTCCTACGAGCAGTACTTC. Translated, it gives CASSLGPNSYEQYF.

This clone was counted once. The J gene is TRBJ2-5, the V gene TRBV19; no clear D gene. The CDR3 is 11 residues long. Germline V gives CDR1 LNHDA, CDR2 SQIVND (reference sequence). V shed 5 bases and J shed 4 bases, with 5 bases lying between them. Here the CDR3 reads CASSPGETQYF. The CDR3 DNA follows: TGTGCCAGTAGTCCAGGAGAGACCCAGTACTTC.

This clone was counted once. The chain combines TRBV4-1 with TRBJ2-3; D is perhaps TRBD2 (7 bases). Germline V gives CDR1 MGHRA, CDR2 YSYEKL. With 1 base removed from V and 1 base from J, the gap between germline ends came to 21 bases. This CDR3 contains 19 residues. CDR3 coding DNA: TGCGCCAGCAGCCAAGTTCGGGGCGGGGGCCCACCACGCACAGATACGCAGTATTTT. Translating it yields CASSQVRGGGPPRTDTQYF.

The V gene is TRBV6-1, the J gene TRBJ1-6; D not resolved. Germline-derived CDR1 and CDR2 are MNHNS and SASEGT. The V end was cut by 4 bases, the J end by 6 bases, with 13 bases between. The CDR3 extends over 15 amino acids. The chain's CDR3 is CASSVEGRSNSPLHF. CDR3 nucleotide sequence: TGTGCCAGCAGTGTGGAGGGTAGGAGTAATTCACCCCTCCACTTT.

The chain is built from TRBV5-4 and TRBJ1-3, with D unclear. Germline-derived CDR1 and CDR2 are SGHNT and YYREEE (reference sequence). This CDR3 has 15 residues. The ends were cut back, 4 bases at V and 4 bases at J, with 15 bases in the middle. The CDR3 DNA follows: TGTGCCAGCAGCGCGCCTAGCACAGCAGGAAACACCATATATTTT. Residues: CASSAPSTAGNTIYF.

Only one count was recorded for this clone. V is TRBV5-4 and J is TRBJ2-7, with 9 bases fitting TRBD1. Germline loops: CDR1 SGHNT, CDR2 YYREEE (reference sequence). The CDR3 is made up of 15 amino acids. V lost 4 bases to trimming and J lost 2 bases; unmatched junction nucleotides: 7. The CDR3 loop reads CASSPGGTGTYEQYF. The CDR3 DNA reads TGTGCCAGCAGCCCTGGCGGGACAGGGACCTACGAGCAGTACTTC. The whole variable domain, remainder taken from reference TRBV5-4 and TRBJ2-7, is ETGVTQSPTHLIKTRGQQVTLRCSSQSGHNTVSWYQQALGQGPQFIFQYYREEENGRGNFPPRFSGLQFPNYSSELNVNALELDDSALYLCASSPGGTGTYEQYFGPGTRLTVT.

This clone was seen a few times. The chain carries TRBV5-1 and TRBJ1-3; 8 bases are shared with TRBD1. V trimming: 0 bases; J trimming: 4 bases; junction bases outside the gene matches: 9. Germline assignment: CDR1 SGHRS and CDR2 YFSETQ. This CDR3 comprises 17 residues. Written as DNA, the CDR3 is TGCGCCAGCAGCTTGGGGCCTGACAGGGGCTGGGGAAACACCATATATTTT. Translated, it gives CASSLGPDRGWGNTIYF. The variable domain in full, with the rest retrieved from reference TRBV5-1 and TRBJ1-3, is KAGVTQTPRYLIKTRGQQVTLSCSPISGHRSVSWYQQTPGQGLQFLFEYFSETQRNKGNFPGRFSGRQFSNSRSEMNVSTLELGDSALYLCASSLGPDRGWGNTIYFGEGSWLTVV.

The table lists this clone with a count of one. This chain links TRBV6-4 with TRBJ1-2; D is unclear. Trimming cost V 0 bases and J 8 bases, with 7 bases left between them. This CDR3 is 12 amino acids long. Germline CDR1 reads MRHNA; CDR2 reads SNTAGT. CDR3 protein: CASSDSWQGYTF. In DNA form, the CDR3 reads TGTGCCAGCAGTGACTCCTGGCAGGGCTACACCTTC.

This clone came up once. This chain links TRBV9 with TRBJ2-3, with TRBD2 matching over 13 bases. CDR1 and CDR2 from the germline V gene are SGDLS and YYNGEE. The V segment lost 0 bases and the J segment 4 bases; nucleotides outside the gene matches: 11. The CDR3 has 19 amino acids. The CDR3 DNA follows: TGTGCCAGCAGCGTAGGATTGGGGGGACTAGCGGGGTCTTCAGATACGCAGTATTTT. It yields the protein CASSVGLGGLAGSSDTQYF.

J is TRBJ1-6 and V is TRBV19; 8 positions agree with TRBD1. The length of the CDR3 is 13 residues. Germline assignment: CDR1 LNHDA and CDR2 SQIVND (reference sequence). The J segment lost 11 bases and the V segment lost 0 bases, leaving 0 bases of the junction unmatched. CDR3 region: CASSIEQGAPLHF. The CDR3 bases are TGTGCCAGTAGTATAGAACAGGGGGCACCCCTCCACTTT. The full variable domain, rest sourced from reference TRBV19 and TRBJ1-6, is DGGITQSPKYLFRKEGQNVTLSCEQNLNHDAMYWYRQDPGQGLRLIYYSQIVNDFQKGDIAEGYSVSREKKESFPLTVTSAQKNPTAFYLCASSIEQGAPLHFGNGTRLTVT.

The gene calls are TRBV6-5 and TRBJ1-1; TRBD1 might be the D (6 bases). CDR1 is MNHEY, CDR2 SVGAGI, per germline. There are 13 residues in the CDR3. Trimming took off 5 bases at V and 6 bases at J, with 13 bases between the two ends. The CDR3: CASSHREYAEAFF. Written as DNA, the CDR3 is TGTGCCAGCAGTCACAGGGAATACGCTGAAGCTTTCTTT.

V gene TRBV7-9 combines with J gene TRBJ1-1; TRBD1 aligns across 9 bases. The CDR3 consists of 16 residues. Germline-derived CDR1 and CDR2 are SEHNR and FQNEAQ (reference sequence). V dropped 3 bases and J dropped 3; count of bases not matched to a gene: 8. CDR3 in amino acids: CASSFPTGGLDTEAFF. Written as DNA, the CDR3 is TGTGCCAGCAGCTTCCCCACAGGGGGCTTGGACACTGAAGCTTTCTTT.

This rearrangement joins TRBV4-2 to TRBJ2-5, with 7 nucleotides matching TRBD1. The junction had 7 bases not matched to a gene; V was cut back by 3 bases and J by 3 bases. The CDR3 runs to 15 residues. Germline V gene lookup returns CDR1 LGHNA and CDR2 YNFKEQ. CDR3 nucleotide sequence: TGTGCCAGCAGCCATGGGGAACAGGGGAAAGAGACCCAGTACTTC. Its protein is CASSHGEQGKETQYF.

This clone came up once. The CDR3 reads CASGDNGRLANYGYTF. The CDR3 DNA reads as TGTGCCAGCGGGGACAATGGCCGGTTAGCTAACTATGGCTACACCTTC. This sequence joins TRBV2 and TRBJ1-2; D may be TRBD1 (6 bases). Trimming took off 8 bases at V and 0 bases at J, with 19 bases between the two ends. Germline V gene sequence: CDR1 SNHLY, CDR2 FYNNEI. This CDR3 is 16 amino acids long.

The gene calls are TRBV4-1 and TRBJ2-5; TRBD2 matches at 9 bases. The CDR3 runs to 18 residues. The germline V gene has CDR1 MGHRA and CDR2 YSYEKL. Germline trimming cut 3 bases from V and 2 bases from J; bases unmatched to any gene: 13. The DNA for the CDR3 is TGCGCCAGCAGCCATCCGACCGGGACTAGCTTTCCACAAGAGACCCAGTACTTC. This translates into CASSHPTGTSFPQETQYF.

The V call is TRBV15, the J call TRBJ1-6; 8 bases are a match to TRBD1. V was pared by 3 bases and J by 7 bases, with 8 bases of the junction left unmatched. This CDR3 region has 16 residues. CDR1 is LNHNV and CDR2 is YYDKDF in the germline V gene (reference sequence). The CDR3 coding sequence is TGTGCCACCAGCAGTCTCCTCCCAGGGGGCAATTCACCCCTCCACTTT. Protein sequence: CATSSLLPGGNSPLHF.

The V gene is TRBV9, the J gene TRBJ2-7; a weak D match, TRBD2 (7 bases). The CDR3 is 13 amino acids. Trimming took off 0 bases at V and 10 bases at J, with 14 bases between the two ends. Germline CDR1 is SGDLS and CDR2 is YYNGEE. CDR3 in amino acids: CASSVVAGARQYF. The CDR3 DNA reads TGTGCCAGCAGCGTAGTGGCGGGGGCGCGTCAGTACTTC.

The genes are TRBV19 and TRBJ1-6, with TRBD1 identical over 9 bases. The trim removed 10 bases at V and 4 bases at J, leaving 8 bases unmatched. The CDR3 spans 15 residues. The germline CDR1 and CDR2 sequences are LNHDA and SQIVND (reference sequence). The CDR3, as DNA: TGTGCCACCGGGACAGGGTGGAGTTATAATTCACCCCTCCACTTT. It translates to CATGTGWSYNSPLHF.

CDR3 DNA sequence: TGTGCCAGCAGCTACATAAACCCGGGAACCACTGAAGCTTTCTTT. Translated, it gives CASSYINPGTTEAFF. The V gene is TRBV7-9, the J gene TRBJ1-1; no definite D call. The CDR3 covers 15 residues. Germline V gives CDR1 SEHNR, CDR2 FQNEAQ (reference sequence). V lost 4 bases, J lost 4 bases, and 16 bases lay in between.

The CDR3, as DNA: TGTGCCAGCAGCCCCCGGGACAGGGGGCTTATTGATTCACCCCTCCACTTT. Translating gives CASSPRDRGLIDSPLHF. The chain has TRBV5-4 and TRBJ1-6, with 12 nucleotides matching TRBD1. Looked up from germline, CDR1 is SGHNT and CDR2 is YYREEE (reference sequence). The J segment lost 8 bases and the V segment lost 4 bases, leaving 10 bases of the junction unmatched. This CDR3 is 17 amino acids long.

The V gene is TRBV29-1, the J gene TRBJ1-5, with D unresolved. CDR3 length: 14 amino acids. Per germline, CDR1 SQVTM and CDR2 ANQGSEA. V was pared by 8 bases and J by 7 bases, with 21 bases between. The CDR3: CSRPVLTPEQPQHF. In nucleotides, the CDR3 is TGCAGCCGCCCGGTTTTGACACCGGAACAGCCCCAGCATTTT.